These 25 T cell receptor beta chains were sequenced from one sample in a study of lymphopenia after photon versus proton radiotherapy (dated by TCRdb to the late 2010s). Library preparation employed the immunoSEQ multiplex PCR assay. The table was pulled from immuneACCESS by TCRdb, which kept in-frame rearrangements only. Such tables lose some clones; where checked, under half of the loss comes from unresolved V genes, and the rest has no known cause. For this sample there are about 83,000 clones; around 88% appear just once. The ten largest clonotypes hold over 1.3% of the sample. Sequencing used peripheral blood, obtained from a patient treated with proton-based radiotherapy. The source of these receptors is a man between 60 and 75 years old with pancreatic cancer.

This sequence joins TRBV11-3 and TRBJ1-2; no clear D gene. This CDR3 has 15 residues. V gave up 5 bases and J gave up 5 bases, with 18 bases separating them. Germline V gene lookup returns CDR1 SGHNT and CDR2 YENEEA. Here the CDR3 DNA reads TGTGCCAGCAGCAGTTCTTACTCGGATATGTATGGCTACACCTTC. It codes for CASSSSYSDMYGYTF.

The V gene is TRBV5-1, the J gene TRBJ2-6; possibly TRBD2 for D (6 bases). Germline loops: CDR1 SGHRS, CDR2 YFSETQ. The V end was cut by 4 bases, the J end by 2 bases, with 13 bases between. The CDR3 has 16 amino acids. CDR3 loop: CASSPLPGAGANVLTF. DNA of the CDR3: TGCGCCAGCAGCCCCCTGCCGGGGGCTGGGGCCAACGTCCTGACTTTC.

The chain carries TRBV30 and TRBJ1-3; D uncertain. Between the trimmed V and J ends, which lost 0 bases and 5 bases, there was a span of 5 bases. CDR1 GTSNPN and CDR2 SVGIG come from the germline V gene (reference sequence). The CDR3 has 12 amino acids. The CDR3 nucleotides read TGTGCCTGGAGTGTAGGGAGAAACACCATATATTTT. Translation gives CAWSVGRNTIYF. The entire variable domain, with the rest obtained from reference TRBV30 and TRBJ1-3, is as follows: SQTIHQWPATLVQPVGSPLSLECTVEGTSNPNLYWYRQAAGRGLQLLFYSVGIGQISSEVPQNLSASRPQDRQFILSSKKLLLSDSGFYLCAWSVGRNTIYFGEGSWLTVV.

CDR3 protein: CASSLSQFFGDSGNTIYF. CDR3 in DNA: TGTGCCAGCAGTTTATCCCAGTTCTTTGGTGACTCTGGAAACACCATATATTTT. The gene calls are TRBV28 and TRBJ1-3; D unresolved. Germline CDR1 MDHEN, CDR2 SYDVKM. V was shortened by 1 base and J by 0 bases, with 16 bases between the two germline ends. This CDR3 region has 18 residues.

V usage is TRBV7-3 and J usage is TRBJ2-2; 7 bases line up with TRBD2. Unmatched junction bases numbered 14, after V lost 5 bases and J lost 5 bases. The CDR3 length is 17 residues. In germline, CDR1 is SGHTA, CDR2 FQGTGA. The CDR3 bases are TGTGCCAGCAGCCCACAGGCAGCGGGAATTCGAACCGGGGAGCTGTTTTTT. Translating gives CASSPQAAGIRTGELFF.

This clone was counted once. The CDR3 DNA reads TGTGCCAGCAGTGAATCGCGCGTTCCAACCTACGAGCAGTACTTC. Its protein product is CASSESRVPTYEQYF. V usage is TRBV2 and J usage is TRBJ2-7; no clear D. This CDR3 spans 15 amino acids. The V gene lost 2 bases and the J gene lost 2 bases, with 13 bases spanning the gap. CDR1 and CDR2 from the germline V gene are SNHLY and FYNNEI.

The chain joins TRBV28 to TRBJ2-3; 10 nucleotides align to TRBD2. Trimming took 7 bases from V and 3 from J; bases not matched to a gene: 7. CDR3 length: 15 amino acids. Germline CDR1 MDHEN, CDR2 SYDVKM. CDR3 region: CASKGLAGVTDTQYF. The CDR3 bases are TGTGCCAGCAAGGGGCTAGCGGGAGTAACAGATACGCAGTATTTT.

This chain links TRBV7-2 with TRBJ2-7; 8 bases line up with TRBD1. Germline V CDR1 and CDR2: SGHTA, FQGNSA. J gave up 6 bases and V 5 bases, and 9 bases lay outside the gene matches. CDR3 length: 14 amino acids. The CDR3, as DNA: TGTGCCAGCAGCCGAGACAGGGGAAATGCCGAGCAGTACTTC. This translates into CASSRDRGNAEQYF. Full variable domain (remainder filled in from reference TRBV7-2 and TRBJ2-7): GAGVSQSPSNKVTEKGKDVELRCDPISGHTALYWYRQSLGQGLEFLIYFQGNSAPDKSGLPSDRFSAERTGGSVSTLTIQRTQQEDSAVYLCASSRDRGNAEQYFGPGTRLTVT.

The rearrangement links TRBV5-5 to TRBJ2-2; D is unresolved. Trimming took off 1 base at V and 5 bases at J, with 9 bases between the two ends. Germline loops: CDR1 SGHKS, CDR2 YYEKEE (reference sequence). The CDR3 consists of 14 residues. The CDR3, as DNA: TGTGCCAGCAGCTTGTCGACGTGGACCGGGGAGCTGTTTTTT. Translated: CASSLSTWTGELFF.

The V and J genes are TRBV19 and TRBJ1-5; 8 bases line up with TRBD1. The CDR3 consists of 19 residues. V was clipped by 5 bases and J by 0 bases; unmatched bases: 15. CDR1 and CDR2 (germline): LNHDA, SQIVND (reference sequence). CDR3 region: CASSPGPGQASLSNQPQHF. The DNA for the CDR3 is TGTGCCAGTAGTCCGGGTCCGGGACAGGCTTCCCTTAGCAATCAGCCCCAGCATTTT. Full variable domain (outside the CDR3, taken from reference TRBV19 and TRBJ1-5): DGGITQSPKYLFRKEGQNVTLSCEQNLNHDAMYWYRQDPGQGLRLIYYSQIVNDFQKGDIAEGYSVSREKKESFPLTVTSAQKNPTAFYLCASSPGPGQASLSNQPQHFGDGTRLSIL.

The chain carries TRBV10-3 and TRBJ2-7, with 8 bases fitting TRBD2. The V gene end was trimmed by 2 bases and the J gene end by 6 bases; junction bases not matched to a gene: 6. This CDR3 contains 14 residues. CDR1 is ENHRY, CDR2 SYGVKD, per germline. The CDR3 region is CAISEPTGGFEQYF. The CDR3 DNA follows: TGTGCCATCAGTGAGCCCACGGGAGGGTTCGAGCAGTACTTC.

The chain recombines TRBV2 with TRBJ2-1, with 9 positions matching TRBD1. The germline gives CDR1 SNHLY, CDR2 FYNNEI. The CDR3 has 15 residues. J gave up 2 bases and V 6 bases, and 5 bases lay outside the gene matches. The CDR3 loop reads CASSLGQGPYNEQFF. CDR3 nucleotide sequence: TGTGCCAGCAGCTTGGGACAGGGACCCTACAATGAGCAGTTCTTC.

This chain joins TRBV28 and TRBJ2-2; D remains unclear. The germline CDR1 and CDR2 sequences are MDHEN and SYDVKM. The V end was cut by 7 bases, the J end by 5 bases, with 17 bases between. The CDR3 has 15 residues. CDR3 nucleotides: TGTGCCAGCAAAACGGACCATACCTTGACCGGGGAGCTGTTTTTT. Its protein is CASKTDHTLTGELFF.

This chain joins TRBV14 and TRBJ1-5; D is ambiguous. The CDR3 is 13 residues long. Germline CDR1 is SGHDN and CDR2 is FVKESK. Trimming left V 4 bases short and J 4 bases short, with 8 bases between. Here the CDR3 reads CASSRGGNQPQHF. The CDR3 bases are TGTGCCAGCAGCCGTGGAGGGAATCAGCCCCAGCATTTT.

Comment on this clone: The sample carries other DNA sequences with the same CDR3. The chain recombines TRBV9 with TRBJ2-6, with D unresolved. CDR1 and CDR2 (germline): SGDLS, YYNGEE. There are 14 residues in the CDR3. V dropped 0 bases and J dropped 2 bases, with 3 bases sitting between them. The CDR3 DNA reads TGTGCCAGCAGCGTAGGGACTGGGGCCAACGTCCTGACTTTC. It translates to CASSVGTGANVLTF.

This chain uses TRBV7-3 with TRBJ2-6, with D possibly TRBD1 on 5 matching bases. V shed 6 bases and J shed 4 bases, with 13 bases lying between them. Germline V gene sequence: CDR1 SGHTA, CDR2 FQGTGA. The CDR3 covers 15 residues. The CDR3 coding sequence is TGTGCCAGCAGTTACTCAGGGTCGGGGGCCAACGTCCTGACTTTC. Translation: CASSYSGSGANVLTF.

The chain has TRBV29-1 and TRBJ2-2; D unresolved. The CDR3 totals 14 residues. V shed 3 bases and J shed 5 bases, with 13 bases lying between them. Germline V CDR1 and CDR2: SQVTM, ANQGSEA. This CDR3 is CSVEITGVTGELFF. The CDR3 DNA reads TGCAGCGTTGAGATCACCGGCGTAACCGGGGAGCTGTTTTTT.

The chain recombines TRBV20-1 with TRBJ1-5; no reliable D call. The V and J ends lost 5 bases and 6 bases respectively, with 8 bases between them. This CDR3 is 11 amino acids long. Looked up from germline, CDR1 is DFQATT and CDR2 is SNEGSKA (reference sequence). In DNA form, the CDR3 reads TGCAGTGCTGCCGAAGGTCAGCCCCAGCATTTT. The encoded protein is CSAAEGQPQHF.

This clone turned up a few times. V usage is TRBV2 and J usage is TRBJ2-7, with a tentative D call TRBD2 (5 bases). Germline CDR1 and CDR2: SNHLY and FYNNEI. The CDR3 loop spans 14 amino acids. Deletions cut 6 bases from V and 0 bases from J, with 12 bases between. CDR3 DNA: TGTGCCAGCAGAGGAGGCCTACTCTCCTACGAGCAGTACTTC. Translated, it gives CASRGGLLSYEQYF. Supplemented by reference TRBV2 and TRBJ2-7, the full variable domain reads EPEVTQTPSHQVTQMGQEVILRCVPISNHLYFYWYRQILGQKVEFLVSFYNNEISEKSEIFDDQFSVERPDGSNFTLKIRSTKLEDSAMYFCASRGGLLSYEQYFGPGTRLTVT.

The chain joins TRBV19 to TRBJ1-1; D uncertain. Deletions cut 0 bases from V and 1 base from J, with 6 bases between. The germline CDR1 and CDR2 sequences are LNHDA and SQIVND (reference sequence). The CDR3 runs 14 residues. The CDR3 region is CASSIERRNTEAFF. The CDR3 region has the DNA TGTGCCAGTAGTATAGAACGGCGGAACACTGAAGCTTTCTTT. Variable domain in full (rest from reference TRBV19 and TRBJ1-1): DGGITQSPKYLFRKEGQNVTLSCEQNLNHDAMYWYRQDPGQGLRLIYYSQIVNDFQKGDIAEGYSVSREKKESFPLTVTSAQKNPTAFYLCASSIERRNTEAFFGQGTRLTVV.

The rearrangement uses TRBV15 and TRBJ1-4, with 8 nucleotides matching TRBD1. V gave up 2 bases and J gave up 5 bases; unmatched junction bases: 4. The germline CDR1 and CDR2 sequences are LNHNV and YYDKDF (reference sequence). The CDR3 is 15 amino acids. The CDR3 region is CATSRSGGGNEKLFF. In DNA, the CDR3 is TGTGCCACCAGCAGATCAGGGGGCGGAAATGAAAAACTGTTTTTT.

The chain employs TRBV27 and TRBJ1-5; D might be TRBD1 (5 bases). Trimming cost V 2 bases and J 4 bases, with 12 bases left between them. Germline CDR1 is MNHEY and CDR2 is SMNVEV (reference sequence). This CDR3 has 15 residues. This CDR3 is CASSLVGVGNQPQHF. CDR3 bases: TGTGCCAGCAGTTTAGTAGGGGTGGGGAATCAGCCCCAGCATTTT.

Of note for this clone: Other DNA sequences in this sample translate to the same CDR3. V and J are TRBV5-1 and TRBJ1-2, with D unclear. The CDR3 is 13 amino acids. The ends were cut back, 5 bases at V and 1 base at J, with 9 bases in the middle. The germline V gene has CDR1 SGHRS and CDR2 YFSETQ. CDR3 residues: CASSSDGNYGYTF. CDR3 sequence (DNA): TGCGCCAGCAGTTCAGACGGTAACTATGGCTACACCTTC.

This clone was counted a single time. The CDR3 region is CASSETSGSPLGEQYF. DNA for the CDR3: TGTGCCAGCAGTGAAACTAGCGGGAGTCCGCTTGGCGAGCAGTACTTC. The chain recombines TRBV6-1 with TRBJ2-7; 11 positions match TRBD2. The J segment lost 6 bases and the V segment lost 2 bases, leaving 9 bases of the junction unmatched. CDR1 is MNHNS, CDR2 SASEGT, per germline. The CDR3 is made up of 16 amino acids.

This chain uses TRBV29-1 with TRBJ2-1; D remains unclear. Germline CDR1 reads SQVTM; CDR2 reads ANQGSEA. V lost 3 bases, J lost 0 bases, and 6 bases lay in between. The length of the CDR3 is 13 residues. CDR3 region: CSVDRTSYNEQFF. The CDR3 DNA follows: TGCAGCGTTGACAGGACCTCCTACAATGAGCAGTTCTTC.